A selection of T cell receptor beta chains follows, all from one sample in a study of CD4 T cells in relation to SARS-CoV-2 and coronaviruses. Antigen specificity for these receptors is unknown. The method was immunoSEQ multiplex PCR; TCRdb's version includes in-frame clones alone and lacks a portion of them. The sample lists under 25,000 clones; approximately 80% were seen once. The sequenced sample consisted of CD4+ T cells from PBMCs, cultured in vitro. The receptor set was obtained from a human donor in good health. The CDR3 runs from the conserved cysteine through the conserved F or W.

v_call	j_call	cdr3_length	cdr3_aa
TRBV10-1	TRBJ2-3	13	CASSDGGTDTQYF
TRBV7-8	TRBJ1-2	14	CASSFTRLSYGYTF
TRBV7-9	TRBJ2-1	18	CASSSTLKGGQGFYEQFF
TRBV6-1	TRBJ2-1	11	CASSEAREQFF
TRBV19	TRBJ1-3	16	CASRLGTAVSGNTIYF
TRBV21-1	TRBJ2-3	15	CAKTGTTTSTDTQYF
TRBV5-1	TRBJ2-5	14	CGARGPARTETQYF
TRBV21-1	TRBJ2-7	11	CASSKCYEQYF
TRBV5-4	TRBJ2-5	20	CASSLVGGTSGTSGRETQYF
TRBV7-2	TRBJ1-2	15	CASSQNRAGGYGYTF
TRBV5-1	TRBJ2-7	15	CASSFRRGVVHEQYF
TRBV19	TRBJ2-1	15	CASSIGQGPSNEQFF
TRBV18	TRBJ2-7	13	CASSPEQAYEQYF
TRBV5-1	TRBJ2-7	13	CASSLDTDYEQYF
TRBV3-1/TRBV3-2	TRBJ2-2	15	CASSTGQSNTGELFF
TRBV11-2	TRBJ2-5	13	CASSPRQWETQYF
TRBV29-1	TRBJ1-1	13	CSVDFGVNTEAFF
TRBV2	TRBJ2-7	14	CASSRLAGVYEQYF
TRBV9	TRBJ2-3	18	CASSVWTSGPTSTDTQYF
TRBV5-1	TRBJ1-4	16	CASSFSPGATNEKLFF
TRBV3-1/TRBV3-2	TRBJ1-2	15	CASSQLQAQGEGYTF
TRBV29-1	TRBJ2-1	12	CSALTSYNEQFF
TRBV12-3/TRBV12-4	TRBJ2-4	13	CASTDDRDYIQYF
TRBV9	TRBJ1-3	14	CASSSVGIGNTIYF
TRBV6-7	TRBJ1-1	15	CASNTKVGGDTEAFF
TRBV6-5	TRBJ2-2	15	CASSYRQGNTGELFF
TRBV5-4	TRBJ2-5	16	CASSSGTSRGGETQYF
TRBV6-5	TRBJ1-1	15	CASSYGTGANTEAFF
TRBV3-1/TRBV3-2	TRBJ2-1	18	CASSQDGLALTKRNEQFF
TRBV12-3/TRBV12-4	TRBJ1-5	12	CASRPSTGQEHF
TRBV19	TRBJ2-1	17	CASSTLLGTSISNEQFF
TRBV5-8	TRBJ1-2	15	CASRPEGQLNYGYTF
TRBV6-4	TRBJ1-1	18	CASSDPIRAGPRNTEAFF
TRBV10-3	TRBJ2-2	15	CAISESGHRPGELFF
TRBV19	TRBJ1-4	13	CASRDRDGEKLFF
TRBV5-1	TRBJ1-2	15	CASSLQEEGYGGYTF
TRBV24-1	TRBJ1-1	12	CATSDTNTEAFF
TRBV18	TRBJ2-5	15	CASSPLAGLQETQYF
TRBV2	TRBJ1-3	15	CASSEALGGGNTIYF
TRBV30	TRBJ1-2	12	CAWSDLNYGYTF
TRBV9	TRBJ1-6	15	CASSAGTAYGSPLHF
TRBV28	TRBJ1-5	12	CASSSPPQPQHF